This T cell receptor (beta chain) originates from a study of blood T cells in healthy people across ages. V gave up 0 bases and J gave up 0 bases; unmatched junction bases: 4. CDR3 size: 17 residues. Germline CDR1 and CDR2: SGHAT and FQNNGV. Only a few counts were recorded for this clonotype. The second PCR ran roughly 6 to 11 cycles with a sample-barcoded 5' primer and J-beta primers. Tags on each cDNA molecule came from a template-switch adaptor with 12 random nucleotides. TCRdb passed the 5' RACE reads through MiXCR, listing each CDR3 protein once. This sample yields 760,000 or so distinct CDR3 sequences, of which around a quarter are seen a single time; roughly 9% belongs to the top ten. In addition, the sample was reused for a study of T cells of mothers and their children.

The sequenced sample was blood. J is TRBJ2-2 and V is TRBV11-2, with 7 positions matching TRBD2. This clonotype was sampled from a boy aged 10-17 years in good health. The CDR3 loop reads CASSLDLRGANTGELFF. CDR3 nucleotide sequence: TGTGCCAGCAGCTTAGATCTTCGGGGGGCGAACACCGGGGAGCTGTTTTTT.